This T cell receptor beta chain originates from a study of T cell responses to AZD1222 COVID-19 vaccine. The germline CDR1 and CDR2 sequences are LNHDA and SQIVND (reference sequence). This CDR3 has 15 residues. Trimming cost V 5 bases and J 2 bases; bases outside gene matches: 6. TCRdb's table, derived via immunoSEQ multiplex PCR, lists solely in-frame clones and lacks some. The table includes about 180,000 clones, about 86% detected once. The source was peripheral blood, collected on day 0 of AZD1222 vaccination. The V and J genes are TRBV19 and TRBJ2-1; 7 nucleotides align to TRBD1. The receptor comes from an adult in good health. The CDR3 bases are TGTGCCAGTAGTGCAGGGGGTTCCCCCTACAATGAGCAGTTCTTC. Protein product: CASSAGGSPYNEQFF.